The subject of this entry is one TCR beta chain. Its antigen is unidentified. This same CDR3 is encoded by further DNA sequences in the sample. Trimming removed 0 bases from V and 2 bases from J, with 5 bases in between. This CDR3 has 13 amino acids. Germline-derived CDR1 and CDR2 are SEHNR and FQNEAQ (reference sequence). Healthy HIV-negative adults with no recent acute infections or vaccinations were recruited as donors. Naive CD45RA+ and memory CD45RA-negative subsets were split from CD4+ cells. This specimen comes from a study of shared clonotypes between healthy human individuals. Generated by immunoSEQ multiplex PCR, the TCRdb table keeps only in-frame clones and is missing some. The sample contains approximately 2.5 million clones, around 94% of which appear only once. Points from the study as a whole: A reduction in generation probabilities was seen for non-shared clonotypes relative to those shared by all four donors.

The sample consisted of naive CD4+ T cells sorted from blood. Subset denoted: CD45RA+ positively selected. This receptor was taken from a man younger than 35 in good health. The J gene is TRBJ2-7, the V gene TRBV7-9; D is undetermined. CDR3 coding DNA: TGTGCCAGCAGCTTAGCGGGTACCTACGAGCAGTACTTC. Its translation is CASSLAGTYEQYF.